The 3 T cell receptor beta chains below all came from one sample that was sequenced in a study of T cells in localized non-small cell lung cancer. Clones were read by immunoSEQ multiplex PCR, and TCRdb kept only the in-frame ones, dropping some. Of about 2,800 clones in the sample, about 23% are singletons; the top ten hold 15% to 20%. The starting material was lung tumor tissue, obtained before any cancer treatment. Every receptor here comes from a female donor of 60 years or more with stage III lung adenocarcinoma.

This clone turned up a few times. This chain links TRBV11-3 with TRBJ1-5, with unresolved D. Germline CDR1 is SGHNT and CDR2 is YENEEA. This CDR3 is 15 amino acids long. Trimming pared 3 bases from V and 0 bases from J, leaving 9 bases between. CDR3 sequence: CASSLGFNSNQPQHF. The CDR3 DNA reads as TGTGCCAGCAGCTTGGGCTTCAATAGCAATCAGCCCCAGCATTTT.

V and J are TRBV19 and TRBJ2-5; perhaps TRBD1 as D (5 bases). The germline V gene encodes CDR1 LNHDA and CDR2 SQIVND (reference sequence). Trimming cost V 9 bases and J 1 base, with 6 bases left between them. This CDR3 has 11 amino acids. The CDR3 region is CASRVQETQYF. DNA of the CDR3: TGTGCCAGCAGGGTCCAAGAGACCCAGTACTTC.

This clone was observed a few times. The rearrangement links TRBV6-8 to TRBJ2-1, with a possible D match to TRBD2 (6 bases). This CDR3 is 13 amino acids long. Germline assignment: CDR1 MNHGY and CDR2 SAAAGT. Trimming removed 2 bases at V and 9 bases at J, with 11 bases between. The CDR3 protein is CASSYLLAGEQFF. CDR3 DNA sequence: TGTGCCAGCAGTTACCTACTAGCCGGTGAGCAGTTCTTC.